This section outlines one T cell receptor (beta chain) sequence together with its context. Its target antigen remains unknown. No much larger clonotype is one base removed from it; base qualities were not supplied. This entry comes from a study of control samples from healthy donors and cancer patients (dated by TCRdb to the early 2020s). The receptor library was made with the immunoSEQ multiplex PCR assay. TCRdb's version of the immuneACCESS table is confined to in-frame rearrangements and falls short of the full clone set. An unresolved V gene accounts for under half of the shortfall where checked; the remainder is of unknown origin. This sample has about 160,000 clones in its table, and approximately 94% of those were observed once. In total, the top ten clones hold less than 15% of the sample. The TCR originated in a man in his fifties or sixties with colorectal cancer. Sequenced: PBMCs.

The DNA is TGTGCCAGCAGTCCAGGGGGCCGTGGTAATTCACCCCTCCACTTT. This encodes CASSPGGRGNSPLHF. The sequence joins TRBV14 to TRBJ1-6, with 8 central nucleotides matching TRBD1. V has 6 bases trimmed and J has 6 bases trimmed; junction bases matching no gene number 7. CDR3 length: 15 amino acids, cysteine to phenylalanine. The kept DNA is CDR3 alone, 45 bases in frame from the first base. CDR1 and CDR2 are drawn from the germline V gene: SGHDN, FVKESK.